This T cell receptor (beta chain) was captured in a study of T cells expressing NK-cell markers. About the research overall: It was sorted CD3+CD56+NKG2C+, CD3+CD56+NKG2C- and CD3+CD56-NKG2C+ T cells that supplied the TCR beta repertoires.

As for this clonotype: Antigen unknown.

Study conclusions and caveats: Dominant NKG2C+ clonotypes were found to form roughly 1.0-7.0% of CD8+ T cells in six donors.

TCRdb reprocessed the 5' RACE reads and reports one entry per CDR3 protein, with no DNA. Its clone listing holds a few hundred thousand distinct CDR3 sequences. The CDR3 is 15 amino acids. CDR1 and CDR2 (germline): MNHNS, SASEGT. The V gene is TRBV6-1, the J gene TRBJ2-1; without DNA, the TCRdb call of TRBD1 cannot be checked. The sample consisted of blood T cells: a sorted CD56 or NKG2C T cell subset, CD4+ or CD8+ T cells, or bulk PBMC T cells (not recorded which). The clonotype was recovered from a man younger than 35 in good health. The CDR3 loop is CASRRSPGPYNEQFF.